A selection of T cell receptor beta chains follows, all from one sample in a study of T-cell reconstitution after alpha-beta-depleted transplantation in children. From the PCR reads, TCRdb called clonotypes with MiXCR, one entry per CDR3 protein. The table shows 150,000 to 250,000 distinct CDR3 sequences, with roughly 6.3% occurring only once. The starting material was PBMCs, obtained before TCRalphabeta/CD19-depleted stem cell transplant. The receptor source for this set is a girl under two years old with combined immunodeficiency, due to receive a stem cell transplant. Both conserved end residues are part of each CDR3. Each record gives: clone size, D gene, V gene, J gene, CDR3 protein, CDR3 DNA. The D gene is left open where the match is weak. Size is omitted from some rows. Given values are once, few, many or a class for expanded clones.

size: many; D: .; V: TRBV4-1; J: TRBJ2-1; CDR3: CASSQFWGRYRDEQFF; DNA: TGCGCCAGCAGCCAATTCTGGGGAAGGTATCGGGATGAGCAGTTCTTC
size: .; D: .; V: TRBV20-1; J: TRBJ2-7; CDR3: CSASPETPLSSYEQYF; DNA: TGCAGTGCTTCGCCCGAGACTCCCCTTAGCTCCTACGAGCAGTACTTC
size: many; D: .; V: TRBV7-2; J: TRBJ1-5; CDR3: CASSLYSNSNQPQHF; DNA: TGTGCCAGCAGCTTATACAGCAATAGCAATCAGCCCCAGCATTTT
size: many; D: .; V: TRBV29-1; J: TRBJ2-5; CDR3: CSVEGGWGTQYF; DNA: TGCAGCGTTGAGGGGGGTTGGGGGACCCAGTACTTC
size: many; D: .; V: TRBV4-1; J: TRBJ1-2; CDR3: CASSQVLTGSAGGYTF; DNA: TGCGCCAGCAGCCAAGTGCTGACAGGATCTGCTGGTGGCTACACCTTC
size: many; D: .; V: TRBV30; J: TRBJ2-1; CDR3: CAWSVVTDDNEQFF; DNA: TGTGCCTGGAGTGTAGTCACAGATGACAATGAGCAGTTCTTC
size: many; D: .; V: TRBV4-2; J: TRBJ2-2; CDR3: CASSQDMLTKSAPGELFF; DNA: TGTGCCAGCAGCCAAGATATGCTGACTAAATCCGCCCCCGGGGAGCTGTTTTTT
size: many; D: TRBD2; V: TRBV7-2; J: TRBJ2-7; CDR3: CASSSSGLGGYEQYF; DNA: TGTGCCAGCAGCTCCTCGGGACTAGGGGGCTACGAGCAGTACTTC
size: many; D: .; V: TRBV29-1; J: TRBJ2-7; CDR3: CSVESGVREQYF; DNA: TGCAGCGTTGAATCAGGGGTACGGGAGCAGTACTTC
size: many; D: .; V: TRBV12-3/TRBV12-4; J: TRBJ2-7; CDR3: CASSFDGAYEQYF; DNA: TGTGCCAGCAGTTTCGACGGAGCCTACGAGCAGTACTTC
size: many; D: .; V: TRBV4-2; J: TRBJ1-3; CDR3: CASSQQGRKGSGNTIYF; DNA: TGTGCCAGCAGCCAACAGGGTAGGAAGGGGTCTGGAAACACCATATATTTT
size: many; D: TRBD2; V: TRBV20-1; J: TRBJ2-5; CDR3: CSARGGGETQYF; DNA: TGCAGTGCCCGGGGGGGCGGGGAGACCCAGTACTTC
size: many; D: .; V: TRBV20-1; J: TRBJ2-5; CDR3: CSARENEGLTQYF; DNA: TGCAGTGCTAGAGAAAATGAGGGACTGACCCAGTACTTC
size: many; D: TRBD2; V: TRBV5-5; J: TRBJ2-1; CDR3: CASSTAGGNYNEQFF; DNA: TGTGCCAGCAGCACAGCGGGAGGGAACTACAATGAGCAGTTCTTC
size: many; D: .; V: TRBV2; J: TRBJ2-2; CDR3: CASSEQTNTGELFF; DNA: TGTGCCAGCAGTGAACAAACAAACACCGGGGAGCTGTTTTTT
size: many; D: .; V: TRBV27; J: TRBJ2-1; CDR3: CASSPWAHNEQFF; DNA: TGTGCCAGCAGTCCTTGGGCCCACAATGAGCAGTTCTTC
size: .; D: TRBD1; V: TRBV20-1; J: TRBJ2-7; CDR3: CSARGTGNEQYF; DNA: TGCAGTGCTAGAGGGACAGGGAACGAGCAGTACTTC
size: many; D: .; V: TRBV21-1; J: TRBJ1-1; CDR3: CASSNGLNTEAFF; DNA: TGTGCCAGCAGCAACGGACTAAACACTGAAGCTTTCTTT
size: many; D: TRBD1; V: TRBV29-1; J: TRBJ2-7; CDR3: CSAVGQVSSYEQYF; DNA: TGCAGCGCCGTGGGACAGGTGAGCTCCTACGAGCAGTACTTC
size: many; D: .; V: TRBV20-1; J: TRBJ2-7; CDR3: CSASRDTLHEQYF; DNA: TGCAGTGCTAGCCGGGACACCCTCCACGAGCAGTACTTC
size: many; D: .; V: TRBV6-1; J: TRBJ2-5; CDR3: CASGTKSQETQYF; DNA: TGTGCCAGTGGAACTAAGTCCCAAGAGACCCAGTACTTC
size: many; D: TRBD2; V: TRBV12-3/TRBV12-4; J: TRBJ2-7; CDR3: CASRIAGVYEQYF; DNA: TGTGCCAGCCGTATAGCGGGAGTCTACGAGCAGTACTTC
size: few; D: .; V: TRBV7-8; J: TRBJ2-7; CDR3: CASSVAYGSYEQYF; DNA: TGTGCCAGCAGCGTCGCTTATGGCTCCTACGAGCAGTACTTC
size: many; D: TRBD1; V: TRBV5-1; J: TRBJ1-1; CDR3: CASSLSGTVNTEAFF; DNA: TGCGCCAGCAGCTTGTCCGGGACAGTTAACACTGAAGCTTTCTTT
size: many; D: .; V: TRBV7-2; J: TRBJ2-7; CDR3: CASSLVDSYISYEQYF; DNA: TGTGCCAGCAGCTTAGTGGACTCCTATATTTCCTACGAGCAGTACTTC
size: many; D: .; V: TRBV5-6; J: TRBJ2-7; CDR3: CASSSPRSLTYF; DNA: TGTGCCAGCAGCTCCCCAAGGTCGTTGACGTACTTC
size: many; D: .; V: TRBV9; J: TRBJ1-6; CDR3: CASSVVKGQTRNSPLHF; DNA: TGTGCCAGCAGCGTAGTTAAGGGGCAAACGAGGAATTCACCCCTCCACTTT
size: .; D: TRBD1; V: TRBV4-1; J: TRBJ2-7; CDR3: CASSQAGQGAPNYEQYF; DNA: TGCGCCAGCAGCCAAGCGGGACAGGGGGCGCCGAACTACGAGCAGTACTTC
size: many; D: .; V: TRBV28; J: TRBJ2-1; CDR3: CASSLYGGHSYNEQFF; DNA: TGTGCCAGCAGTTTGTACGGGGGACATTCTTACAATGAGCAGTTCTTC
size: many; D: .; V: TRBV25-1; J: TRBJ2-7; CDR3: CATTGRTVYEQYF; DNA: TGTGCCACCACCGGGAGGACAGTCTACGAGCAGTACTTC
size: few; D: .; V: TRBV29-1; J: TRBJ1-2; CDR3: CSGWNSRYGYTF; DNA: TGCAGCGGGTGGAACAGTCGCTATGGCTACACCTTC
size: many; D: .; V: TRBV6-2/TRBV6-3; J: TRBJ2-7; CDR3: CASRTGLFYEQYF; DNA: TGTGCCAGCAGAACGGGACTTTTTTACGAGCAGTACTTC